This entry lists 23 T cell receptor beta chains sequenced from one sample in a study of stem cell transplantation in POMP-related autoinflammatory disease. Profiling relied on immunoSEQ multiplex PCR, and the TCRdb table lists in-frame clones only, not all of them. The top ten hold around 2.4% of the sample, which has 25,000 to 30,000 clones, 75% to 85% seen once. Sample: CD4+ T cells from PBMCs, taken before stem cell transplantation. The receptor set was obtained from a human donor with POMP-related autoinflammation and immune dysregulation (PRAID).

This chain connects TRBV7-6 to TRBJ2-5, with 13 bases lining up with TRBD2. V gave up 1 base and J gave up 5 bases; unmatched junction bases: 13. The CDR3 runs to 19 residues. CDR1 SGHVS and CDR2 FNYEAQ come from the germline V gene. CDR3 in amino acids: CASSLVSGTSGAWGETQYF. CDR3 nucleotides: TGTGCCAGCAGCTTAGTCTCCGGGACTAGCGGGGCTTGGGGGGAGACCCAGTACTTC.

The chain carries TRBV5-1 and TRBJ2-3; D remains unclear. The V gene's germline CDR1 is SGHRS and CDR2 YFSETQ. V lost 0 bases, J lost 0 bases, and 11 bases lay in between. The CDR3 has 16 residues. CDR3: CASSLGFFQSTDTQYF. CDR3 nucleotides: TGCGCCAGCAGCTTGGGGTTTTTCCAAAGCACAGATACGCAGTATTTT.

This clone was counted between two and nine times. The CDR3 coding sequence is TGCGCCAGCAGCTTGGGCGGTAGGGCAGGATCCTACGAGCAGTACTTC. It yields the protein CASSLGGRAGSYEQYF. The rearrangement uses TRBV5-1 and TRBJ2-7, with unresolved D. Trimming removed 0 bases at V and 1 base at J, with 14 bases between. The CDR3 is made up of 16 amino acids. Looked up from germline, CDR1 is SGHRS and CDR2 is YFSETQ.

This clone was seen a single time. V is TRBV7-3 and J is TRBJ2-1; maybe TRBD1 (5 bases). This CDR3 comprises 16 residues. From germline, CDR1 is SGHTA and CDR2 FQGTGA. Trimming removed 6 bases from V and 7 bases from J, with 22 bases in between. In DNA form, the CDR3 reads TGTGCCAGCAGGGAATCGACCATAAGGGGCAAGAATGAGCAGTTCTTC. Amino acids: CASRESTIRGKNEQFF.

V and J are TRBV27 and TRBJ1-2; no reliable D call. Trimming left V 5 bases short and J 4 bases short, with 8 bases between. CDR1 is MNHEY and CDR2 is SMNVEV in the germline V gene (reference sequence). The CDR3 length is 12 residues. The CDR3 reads CASSPTPYGYTF. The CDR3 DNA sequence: TGTGCCAGCAGTCCAACCCCCTATGGCTACACCTTC.

This chain's CDR3 is CASRRGGIEETQYF. CDR3 nucleotide sequence: TGTGCCAGCAGGCGCGGAGGGATAGAAGAGACCCAGTACTTC. J is TRBJ2-5 and V is TRBV6-1; D perhaps matches TRBD2 (6 bases). With 6 bases removed from V and 3 bases from J, the gap between germline ends came to 14 bases. Germline V gene sequence: CDR1 MNHNS, CDR2 SASEGT. The CDR3 contains 14 residues.

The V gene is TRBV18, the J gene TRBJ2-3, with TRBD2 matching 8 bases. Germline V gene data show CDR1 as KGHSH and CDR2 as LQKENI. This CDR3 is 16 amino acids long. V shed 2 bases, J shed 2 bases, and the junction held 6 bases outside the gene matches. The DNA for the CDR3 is TGTGCCAGCTCACCATCGAATAGCGGGGACACAGATACGCAGTATTTT. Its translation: CASSPSNSGDTDTQYF.

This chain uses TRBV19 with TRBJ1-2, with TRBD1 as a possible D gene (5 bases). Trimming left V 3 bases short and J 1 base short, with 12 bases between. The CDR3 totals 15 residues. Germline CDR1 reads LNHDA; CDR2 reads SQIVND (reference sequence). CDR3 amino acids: CASSILDTYNYGYTF. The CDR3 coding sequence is TGTGCCAGTAGTATCTTGGACACTTATAACTATGGCTACACCTTC.

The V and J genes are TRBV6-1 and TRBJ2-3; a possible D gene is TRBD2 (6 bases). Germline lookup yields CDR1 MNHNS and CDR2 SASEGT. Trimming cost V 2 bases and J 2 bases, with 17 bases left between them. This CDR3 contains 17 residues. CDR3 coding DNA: TGTGCCAGCAGTGAACTACCGGGAGTTAGAGACACAGATACGCAGTATTTT. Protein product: CASSELPGVRDTDTQYF.

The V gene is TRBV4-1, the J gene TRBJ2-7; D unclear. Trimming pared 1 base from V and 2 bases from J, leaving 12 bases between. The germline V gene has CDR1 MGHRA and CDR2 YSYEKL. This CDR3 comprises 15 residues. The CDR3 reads CASSQVPAGTYEQYF. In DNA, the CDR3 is TGCGCCAGCAGCCAAGTTCCAGCTGGAACCTACGAGCAGTACTTC.

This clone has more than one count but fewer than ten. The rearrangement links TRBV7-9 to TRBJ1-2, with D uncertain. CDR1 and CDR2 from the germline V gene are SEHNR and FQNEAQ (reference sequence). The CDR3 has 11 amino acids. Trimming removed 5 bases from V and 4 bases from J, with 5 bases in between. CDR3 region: CASSPSYGYTF. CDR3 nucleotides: TGTGCCAGCAGCCCCAGCTATGGCTACACCTTC. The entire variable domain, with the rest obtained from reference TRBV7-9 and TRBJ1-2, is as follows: DTGVSQNPRHKITKRGQNVTFRCDPISEHNRLYWYRQTLGQGPEFLTYFQNEAQLEKSRLLSDRFSAERPKGSFSTLEIQRTEQGDSAMYLCASSPSYGYTFGSGTRLTVV.

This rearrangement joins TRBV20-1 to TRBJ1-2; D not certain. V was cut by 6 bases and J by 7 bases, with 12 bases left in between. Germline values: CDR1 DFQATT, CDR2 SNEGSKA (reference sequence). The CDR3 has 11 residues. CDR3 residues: CSARGRSGYTF. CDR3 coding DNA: TGCAGTGCGCGAGGACGCAGTGGCTACACCTTC.

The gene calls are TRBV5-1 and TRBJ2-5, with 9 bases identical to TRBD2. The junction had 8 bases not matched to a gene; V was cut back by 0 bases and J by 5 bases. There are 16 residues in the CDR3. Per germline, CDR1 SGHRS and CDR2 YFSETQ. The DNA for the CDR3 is TGCGCCAGCAGCTTGGATCTAGCGGGATTGAAGGAGACCCAGTACTTC. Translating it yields CASSLDLAGLKETQYF.

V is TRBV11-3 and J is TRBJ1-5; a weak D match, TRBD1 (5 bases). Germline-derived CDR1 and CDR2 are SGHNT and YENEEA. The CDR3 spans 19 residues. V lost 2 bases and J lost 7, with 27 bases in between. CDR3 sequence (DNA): TGTGCCAGCAGCTTACCTCCGGGGCCGAGACTCAAGGGTCGCCAGCCCCAGCATTTT. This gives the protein CASSLPPGPRLKGRQPQHF.

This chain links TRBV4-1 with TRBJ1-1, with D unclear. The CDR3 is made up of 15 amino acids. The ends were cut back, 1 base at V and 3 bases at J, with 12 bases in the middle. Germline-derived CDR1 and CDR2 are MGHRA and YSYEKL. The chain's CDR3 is CASSQVGVRHTEAFF. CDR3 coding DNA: TGCGCCAGCAGCCAAGTGGGAGTAAGACACACTGAAGCTTTCTTT.

This CDR3 reads CASSDLAGGETQYF. As DNA, the CDR3 is TGCGCCAGCAGTGATCTTGCGGGGGGAGAGACCCAGTACTTC. The rearrangement links TRBV10-2 to TRBJ2-5, with 8 bases matching TRBD2. This CDR3 contains 14 residues. Germline V gene data show CDR1 as WSHSY and CDR2 as SAAADI. Losses at the gene ends were 3 bases for V and 4 bases for J; bases not matched to a gene: 4.

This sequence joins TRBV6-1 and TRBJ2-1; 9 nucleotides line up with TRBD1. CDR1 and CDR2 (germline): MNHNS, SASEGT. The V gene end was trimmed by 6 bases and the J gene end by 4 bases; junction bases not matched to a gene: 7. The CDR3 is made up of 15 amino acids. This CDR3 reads CASSPPGQGYNEQFF. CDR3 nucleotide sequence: TGTGCCAGCAGCCCGCCGGGACAGGGTTACAATGAGCAGTTCTTC.

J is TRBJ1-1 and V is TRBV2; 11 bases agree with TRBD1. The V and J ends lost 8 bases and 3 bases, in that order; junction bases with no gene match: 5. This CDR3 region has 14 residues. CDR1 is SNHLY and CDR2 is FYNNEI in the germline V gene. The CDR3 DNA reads TGTGCCAGCGGGGACAGGGGGGCGGACACTGAAGCTTTCTTT. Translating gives CASGDRGADTEAFF.

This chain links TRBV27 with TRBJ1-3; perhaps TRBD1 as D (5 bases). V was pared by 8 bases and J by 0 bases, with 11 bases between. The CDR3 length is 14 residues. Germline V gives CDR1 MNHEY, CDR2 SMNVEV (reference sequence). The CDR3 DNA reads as TGTGCCAGCCGGAGACAGAGCTCTGGAAACACCATATATTTT. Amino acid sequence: CASRRQSSGNTIYF.

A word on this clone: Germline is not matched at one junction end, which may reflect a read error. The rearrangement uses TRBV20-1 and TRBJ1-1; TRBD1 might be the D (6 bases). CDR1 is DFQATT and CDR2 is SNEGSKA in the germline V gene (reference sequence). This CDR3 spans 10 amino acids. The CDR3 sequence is CSAVQGVLLF. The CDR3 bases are TGCAGTGCTGTACAGGGCGTGCTCCTCTTT.

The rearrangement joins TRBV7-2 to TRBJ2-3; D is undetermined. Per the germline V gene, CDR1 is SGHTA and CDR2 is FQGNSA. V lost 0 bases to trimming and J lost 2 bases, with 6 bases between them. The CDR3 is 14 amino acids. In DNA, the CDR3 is TGTGCCAGCAGCTTAGCTCCTTTCACAGATACGCAGTATTTT. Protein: CASSLAPFTDTQYF.

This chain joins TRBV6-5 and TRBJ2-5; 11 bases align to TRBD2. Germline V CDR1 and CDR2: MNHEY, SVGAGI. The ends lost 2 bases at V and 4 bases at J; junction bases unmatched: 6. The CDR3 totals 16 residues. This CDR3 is CASSYVAGGLGETQYF. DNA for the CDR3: TGTGCCAGCAGTTACGTAGCGGGGGGGCTCGGAGAGACCCAGTACTTC.

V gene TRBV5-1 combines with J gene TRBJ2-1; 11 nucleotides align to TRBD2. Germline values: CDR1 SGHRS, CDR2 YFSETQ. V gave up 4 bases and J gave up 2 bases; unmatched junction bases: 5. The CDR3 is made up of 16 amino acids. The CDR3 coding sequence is TGCGCCAGCAGCCCCAGACTAGCGGGAACCTACAATGAGCAGTTCTTC. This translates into CASSPRLAGTYNEQFF.